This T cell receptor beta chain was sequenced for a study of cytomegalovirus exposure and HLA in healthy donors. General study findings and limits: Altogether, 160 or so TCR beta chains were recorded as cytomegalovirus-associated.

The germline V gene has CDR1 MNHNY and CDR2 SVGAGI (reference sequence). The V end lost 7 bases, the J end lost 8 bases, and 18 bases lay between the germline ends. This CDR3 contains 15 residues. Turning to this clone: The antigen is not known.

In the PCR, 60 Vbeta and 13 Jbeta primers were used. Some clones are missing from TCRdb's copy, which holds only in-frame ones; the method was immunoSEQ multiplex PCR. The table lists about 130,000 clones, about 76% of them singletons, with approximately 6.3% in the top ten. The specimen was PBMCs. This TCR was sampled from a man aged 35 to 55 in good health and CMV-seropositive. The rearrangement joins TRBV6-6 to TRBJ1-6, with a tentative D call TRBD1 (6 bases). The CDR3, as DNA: TGTGCCAGCAACCAGGGAAAAGGGGGGGATTCACCCCTCCACTTT. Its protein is CASNQGKGGDSPLHF.